The rows below give T cell receptor beta chains drawn from one sample of a study of identical twins. TCRdb re-called the 5' RACE reads through MiXCR, storing one row per CDR3 protein. The data contain approximately 700,000 distinct CDR3 sequences, 5.5% to 7.5% of them singletons. Material for sequencing was naive T cells sorted from blood. All receptors derive from a man aged 18 to 35 in good health. CDR3s include the opening cysteine and the closing phenylalanine or tryptophan. D genes are given only for firm matches. Some rows mark clone size as missing; the rest say once, few, many or name a class of expanded clone.

v_gene	j_gene	d_gene	abundance	CDR3nt	CDR3aa
TRBV15	TRBJ2-3	-	many	TGTGCCACCAGCAGAGCCGGGAGCACAGATACGCAGTATTTT	CATSRAGSTDTQYF
TRBV12-3/TRBV12-4	TRBJ2-2	-	-	TGTGCCAGCAGTTTGTTTGGGGGCCGGACCGGGGAGCTGTTTTTT	CASSLFGGRTGELFF
TRBV4-1	TRBJ2-6	TRBD1	few	TGCGCCAGCAGCCAAGTGGGCCGGGACAGGATCTCTGGGGCCAACGTCCTGACTTTC	CASSQVGRDRISGANVLTF
TRBV4-1	TRBJ1-2	-	many	TGCGCCAGCAGCCAAGGTGGTGTGTGGCAGACCGATAACTATGGCTACACCTTC	CASSQGGVWQTDNYGYTF
TRBV20-1	TRBJ2-3	-	many	TGCAGTGCTAGAGCCATGGTAGCGGCTAGCACAGATACGCAGTATTTT	CSARAMVAASTDTQYF
TRBV12-3/TRBV12-4	TRBJ2-2	-	many	TGTGCCAGCAGAGCCAGTGGTTGGGGAACCGGGGAGCTGTTTTTT	CASRASGWGTGELFF
TRBV5-1	TRBJ2-1	TRBD2	few	TGCGCCAGCAGCATACCGGGACTAGCGGGAGACAATGAGCAGTTCTTC	CASSIPGLAGDNEQFF
TRBV4-3	TRBJ2-2	-	many	TGCGCCAGCAGCCAAACGCGCCTCATCATTAACACCGGGGAGCTGTTTTTT	CASSQTRLIINTGELFF
TRBV14	TRBJ2-1	-	few	TGTGCCAGCAGCCAAGTCGGCGGGTCTTTATACAATGAGCAGTTCTTC	CASSQVGGSLYNEQFF
TRBV7-3	TRBJ1-3	-	many	TGTGCCAGCAGCCAGGGGTCTGGAAACACCATATATTTT	CASSQGSGNTIYF
TRBV7-2	TRBJ2-3	TRBD1	many	TGTGCCAGCAGCTTAGCCGGGACAGGGGGAGCAGATACGCAGTATTTT	CASSLAGTGGADTQYF
TRBV21-1	TRBJ2-7	-	many	TGTGCCACGGGCGTAGGCGAGCAGTACTTC	CATGVGEQYF